This T cell receptor beta chain was sequenced during a study of cytomegalovirus exposure and HLA in healthy donors. The PCR contained 60 Vbeta and 13 Jbeta primers. The table came from immunoSEQ multiplex PCR; TCRdb's copy has only in-frame clones and leaves some out. The data contain 150,000 to 200,000 clones, 65% to 80% of them singletons. The CDR3 is made up of 14 amino acids. Germline lookup yields CDR1 SGHTA and CDR2 FQGNSA. V was clipped by 4 bases and J by 8 bases; unmatched bases: 10. The chain is built from TRBV7-2 and TRBJ1-2; TRBD1 aligns across 7 bases. Sequenced material: PBMCs. The TCR originated in a woman in her twenties or thirties in good health and CMV-seropositive. The CDR3 bases are TGTGCCAGCAGCTCGCTTACAGGGGATCCAGGCTACACCTTC. Its translation: CASSSLTGDPGYTF.